This TCR beta chain was recovered during a study of cytotoxic CD8 clonotypes in ibrutinib-treated CLL (dated by TCRdb to about 2021). At the level of the whole study: The cohort had 11 relapsed/refractory and some 15 treatment-naive patients; 17 to 18 were IGHV unmutated. Of the 70 to 90 people in the trial, 25 to 30 had longitudinal samples available. Cryopreserved peripheral blood mononuclear cells were obtained before treatment, at response, and at either sustained remission or disease progression. Every sample from remission and from progressive disease was obtained while the patients were still on ibrutinib. On average, each sample had about 250,000 productive templates and approximately 100,000 productive rearrangements. Responses were partial in 24 patients and complete in 2; after median approximately 66 months follow-up, roughly 15 stayed in remission and 12 progressed. Samples at response were collected after a median of 12 months of treatment, with a range of about 6 to 36 months.

This clone was recorded once. The antigen it recognizes is unknown. Per-base quality was not reported, and no clone a single base away is much larger than it. Other nucleotide sequences in the sample specify the same CDR3. General conclusions and limits of the study: Public clonotypes were rare and either shrank or stayed stable during treatment, and the rise in clonality at ibrutinib response reflected expansion of private clonotypes. Sampling times were not matched between sustained-remission and progressing patients, and lymph node repertoires were not studied. An increase in clonality was observed at ibrutinib response, with clonality remaining stable during sustained remission and falling back toward baseline at progression. Baseline clonality was found to be higher than that of age-matched healthy donors and was strongly correlated with circulating CD8+ T-cell counts.

Inclusive of the bounding cysteine and phenylalanine, the CDR3 is 13 residues long. Just CDR3 DNA is preserved here, 39 bases in frame from base 1. Clipping removes 1 base from V and 8 bases from J, with 4 as the unmatched junction base count. The germline V gene sets CDR1 to MNHNS and CDR2 to SASEGT. A MiSeq instrument was used for deep resolution sequencing, which targeted depths ranging from 1 in 1 million up to 1 in 200,000 T cells, with coverage averaging 10x for each clonotype. TCR beta libraries were generated with the immunoSEQ hsTCRB Kit. Per the source publication's procedure: ImmunoSEQ Data Assistant and ImmunoSEQ Analyzer were used for data analysis, and V, D and J genes were assigned according to IMGT definitions. Clonality was computed as one minus normalized Shannon entropy of productive rearrangement frequencies, ranging from 0 to 1. Public clonotype analysis was restricted to overrepresented clonotypes comprising at least 0.05% of each patient's repertoire. Repertoires from approximately 12 age-matched healthy donors in immuneACCESS were used as clonality controls. TCRdb's version of the immuneACCESS table is confined to in-frame rearrangements and falls short of the full clone set. An unresolved V gene accounts for under half of the shortfall where checked; the remainder is of unknown origin. V and J calls plus clone size are reproduced from that table; the DNA served to infer D and trimming. In this sample the table shows around 97,000 clones, about 72% of which occur a single time. Approximately 30% of the sample is in the top ten clones.

This specimen's time point label, per the study, means: roughly 12 months on ibrutinib. For TCR beta library preparation, about 2.2 micrograms of genomic DNA was extracted from cryopreserved PBMCs. Longitudinal blood samples from CLL patients receiving ibrutinib monotherapy were subjected to high-throughput TCR beta sequencing. Patients were enrolled in a phase 2 open-label single-center ibrutinib monotherapy trial. The sequence came from a human donor with chronic lymphocytic leukemia. The sequences come from PBMCs, collected after 12 months of ibrutinib treatment. The chain uses TRBV6-1 and TRBJ1-2; 7 nucleotides in the junction match TRBD1. The CDR3 region has the sequence CASSEGRGYGYTF. The sequence in DNA is TGTGCCAGCAGTGAAGGCAGGGGGTACGGCTACACCTTC.